Each of the 8 T cell receptor beta chains below was sequenced from the same sample in a study of type 1 regulatory T cells. No antigen is known for these receptors. TCRdb ran MiXCR on the reads and lists one entry per CDR3 protein. In the table there are about 62,000 distinct CDR3 sequences, 62% of which are singletons. The sample taken for sequencing was cultured non-Tr1 T cells, either the whole culture or a sorted T cell fraction (not recorded which). Receptors originate from a human donor in good health.

V and J are TRBV2 and TRBJ2-1; a weak D match, TRBD2 (6 bases). This CDR3 has 16 amino acids. Trimming stripped 6 bases from V and 7 bases from J, with 22 bases between. CDR1 is SNHLY and CDR2 is FYNNEI in the germline V gene. CDR3 in DNA: TGTGCCAGCAGAGGATTCGATTCCGGGACTTATAATGAGCAGTTCTTC. Its protein product is CASRGFDSGTYNEQFF.

CDR3 sequence: CSVGPQAKNIQYF. Here the CDR3 DNA reads TGCAGTGTCGGACCCCAGGCCAAAAACATTCAGTACTTC. The chain couples TRBV20-1 to TRBJ2-4; D remains ambiguous. Between the trimmed V and J ends, which lost 7 bases and 1 base, there was a span of 11 bases. The V gene's germline CDR1 is DFQATT and CDR2 SNEGSKA (reference sequence). CDR3 length: 13 residues.

The V and J genes are TRBV14 and TRBJ2-1, with TRBD1 as a possible D gene (6 bases). Germline CDR1 reads SGHDN; CDR2 reads FVKESK. Trimming took off 4 bases at V and 9 bases at J, with 19 bases between the two ends. The CDR3 covers 15 residues. The chain's CDR3 is CASSLGAGGISEQFF. In nucleotides, the CDR3 is TGTGCCAGCAGCCTGGGGGCTGGCGGTATCAGTGAGCAGTTCTTC.

V gene TRBV20-1 combines with J gene TRBJ2-2, with D tentatively TRBD1 or TRBD2 (5 bases each). Germline V gene data show CDR1 as DFQATT and CDR2 as SNEGSKA (reference sequence). The CDR3 has 16 amino acids. V lost 3 bases and J lost 6, with 20 bases in between. The CDR3 sequence is CSASHPGRGISGELFF. The CDR3 nucleotides are TGCAGTGCTAGTCACCCGGGACGAGGGATATCCGGGGAGCTGTTTTTT.

Here the CDR3 reads CASSYTPLGENTIYF. In DNA form, the CDR3 reads TGTGCCAGCAGTTACACGCCCTTAGGAGAAAACACCATATATTTT. The chain has TRBV6-5 and TRBJ1-3; D is uncertain. The CDR3 totals 15 residues. V shed 2 bases and J shed 6 bases, with 14 bases lying between them. Germline loops: CDR1 MNHEY, CDR2 SVGAGI.

The CDR3 protein is CASSMVSEAFF. CDR3 nucleotide sequence: TGTGCCAGTAGTATGGTCAGTGAAGCTTTCTTT. The chain recombines TRBV19 with TRBJ1-1; D is uncertain. The CDR3 length is 11 residues. CDR1 LNHDA and CDR2 SQIVND come from the germline V gene (reference sequence). V was clipped by 3 bases and J by 7 bases, with 6 bases between them.

In this sample, this clonotype turned up a few times. This chain uses TRBV7-8 with TRBJ2-3; 7 bases align to TRBD2. CDR1 SGHVS and CDR2 FQNEAQ come from the germline V gene. V was pared by 4 bases and J by 2 bases, with 12 bases of the junction left unmatched. The CDR3 contains 17 residues. This CDR3 reads CASSSRRLAAPTDTQYF. CDR3 in DNA: TGTGCCAGCAGCTCCCGAAGACTAGCCGCCCCCACAGATACGCAGTATTTT.

The chain is built from TRBV6-1 and TRBJ2-3; 9 nucleotides match TRBD2. The CDR3 loop spans 17 amino acids. The J segment lost 1 base and the V segment lost 7 bases, leaving 12 bases of the junction unmatched. From germline, CDR1 is MNHNS and CDR2 SASEGT. The CDR3 sequence is CASISTRASGGTDTQYF. CDR3 bases: TGTGCCAGCATCTCAACAAGGGCTAGCGGGGGCACAGATACGCAGTATTTT.